One and the same sample provided the 26 T cell receptor beta chains below, sequenced in a study of shared clonotypes between healthy human individuals. Naive CD8 cells, CD45RO-negative and positively selected for CCR7, excluded terminally differentiated effector memory CD45RA+ cells. Produced via immunoSEQ multiplex PCR; TCRdb's table is partial and in-frame only. The table has around 2,000,000 clones, about 95% seen once. The sample consisted of naive CD8+ T cells sorted from blood. The receptors stem from a man between 18 and 35 years old in good health.

This chain connects TRBV7-8 to TRBJ1-2; unclear D gene. The V gene's germline CDR1 is SGHVS and CDR2 FQNEAQ. Trimming removed 1 base at V and 8 bases at J, with 14 bases between. This CDR3 is built from 14 residues. CDR3 sequence reads: CASSLGPPLEGYTF. CDR3 nucleotide sequence: TGTGCCAGCAGCTTAGGGCCCCCACTAGAAGGCTACACCTTC.

The gene calls are TRBV6-5 and TRBJ2-3; maybe TRBD1 (5 bases). V shed 2 bases and J shed 2 bases, with 11 bases lying between them. This CDR3 has 15 amino acids. Germline lookup yields CDR1 MNHEY and CDR2 SVGAGI. The CDR3 DNA is TGTGCCAGCAGTTACGGTGCAGGGTCCACAGATACGCAGTATTTT. This encodes CASSYGAGSTDTQYF.

The chain joins TRBV30 to TRBJ2-7; no clear D gene. The CDR3 is made up of 14 amino acids. Germline V gene sequence: CDR1 GTSNPN, CDR2 SVGIG (reference sequence). Trimming stripped 3 bases from V and 2 bases from J, with 14 bases between. The CDR3 DNA is TGTGCCTGGAGCCTAGGCCCCCCTCCCTACGAGCAGTACTTC. Translating it yields CAWSLGPPPYEQYF. The full variable domain, completed using reference TRBV30 and TRBJ2-7, is SQTIHQWPATLVQPVGSPLSLECTVEGTSNPNLYWYRQAAGRGLQLLFYSVGIGQISSEVPQNLSASRPQDRQFILSSKKLLLSDSGFYLCAWSLGPPPYEQYFGPGTRLTVT.

V is TRBV9 and J is TRBJ2-5; a possible D gene is TRBD1 (6 bases). The CDR3 totals 14 residues. In germline, CDR1 is SGDLS, CDR2 YYNGEE. The V end was cut by 3 bases, the J end by 2 bases, with 11 bases between. DNA of the CDR3: TGTGCCAGCAGCGCAATCGACAGGCAAGAGACCCAGTACTTC. Translation gives CASSAIDRQETQYF.

The chain has TRBV7-9 and TRBJ2-5; maybe TRBD1 (5 bases). Germline V gene data show CDR1 as SEHNR and CDR2 as FQNEAQ (reference sequence). The CDR3 is made up of 16 amino acids. Trimming shortened V by 0 bases and J by 3 bases, and 14 bases separated the two germline ends. As DNA, the CDR3 is TGTGCCAGCAGCTTAGCGGGGCCTGTTCAGGAAGAGACCCAGTACTTC. This translates into CASSLAGPVQEETQYF. Full variable domain (rest looked up from reference TRBV7-9 and TRBJ2-5): DTGVSQNPRHKITKRGQNVTFRCDPISEHNRLYWYRQTLGQGPEFLTYFQNEAQLEKSRLLSDRFSAERPKGSFSTLEIQRTEQGDSAMYLCASSLAGPVQEETQYFGPGTRLLVL.

Note on this clone: This sample also contains other DNA sequences that code for the same CDR3. The V call is TRBV19, the J call TRBJ1-2; no clear D gene. Germline V gene sequence: CDR1 LNHDA, CDR2 SQIVND (reference sequence). Trimming took 3 bases from V and 2 from J, leaving 10 bases between them. The CDR3 sequence is 14 residues long. The CDR3 reads CASSIDLENYGYTF. For the CDR3, the DNA is TGTGCCAGTAGTATTGATCTGGAGAACTATGGCTACACCTTC. Looking up the rest from reference TRBV19 and TRBJ1-2 gives the full variable domain: DGGITQSPKYLFRKEGQNVTLSCEQNLNHDAMYWYRQDPGQGLRLIYYSQIVNDFQKGDIAEGYSVSREKKESFPLTVTSAQKNPTAFYLCASSIDLENYGYTFGSGTRLTVV.

As regards this clone: Other DNA sequences in the sample encode the same CDR3. The chain is built from TRBV2 and TRBJ1-2; D remains ambiguous. CDR3 length: 12 residues. Between the trimmed V and J ends, which lost 4 bases and 2 bases, there was a span of 5 bases. Germline CDR1 and CDR2: SNHLY and FYNNEI. CDR3 DNA: TGTGCCAGCAGTGGCCAGAACTATGGCTACACCTTC. It is translated as CASSGQNYGYTF.

The V and J genes are TRBV2 and TRBJ2-2; D is ambiguous. Trimming left V 5 bases short and J 4 bases short, with 8 bases between. Looked up from germline, CDR1 is SNHLY and CDR2 is FYNNEI. The CDR3 is made up of 13 amino acids. CDR3 in DNA: TGTGCCAGCAGTAGCCCCCCCACCGGGGAGCTGTTTTTT. Its protein is CASSSPPTGELFF. Combining the CDR3 with reference TRBV2 and TRBJ2-2 gives the whole variable domain EPEVTQTPSHQVTQMGQEVILRCVPISNHLYFYWYRQILGQKVEFLVSFYNNEISEKSEIFDDQFSVERPDGSNFTLKIRSTKLEDSAMYFCASSSPPTGELFFGEGSRLTVL.

This chain joins TRBV30 and TRBJ2-2; D gene unclear. The CDR3 loop spans 12 amino acids. Germline V gives CDR1 GTSNPN, CDR2 SVGIG (reference sequence). V was trimmed by 5 bases and J by 7 bases, leaving 11 bases between them. CDR3: CAWGQPNGELFF. The DNA of the CDR3 is TGTGCCTGGGGGCAGCCGAACGGGGAGCTGTTTTTT.

The sample holds one count of this clone. The gene calls are TRBV5-4 and TRBJ2-7, with 9 nucleotides matching TRBD1. There are 15 residues in the CDR3. Germline V gene lookup returns CDR1 SGHNT and CDR2 YYREEE (reference sequence). J lost 1 base, V lost 2 bases, and 4 bases had no gene match. The CDR3 reads CASSFTGGASYEQYF. As DNA, the CDR3 is TGTGCCAGCAGCTTTACAGGGGGCGCTTCCTACGAGCAGTACTTC.

On this clone: The same CDR3 can be traced to other DNA sequences in this sample. The J gene is TRBJ2-7, the V gene TRBV4-1, with 13 positions matching TRBD2. The CDR3 consists of 15 residues. The junction had 1 base not matched to a gene; V was cut back by 3 bases and J by 2 bases. Germline CDR1 is MGHRA and CDR2 is YSYEKL. The DNA for the CDR3 is TGCGCCAGCAGCCAGGGACTAGCGGGGACCTACGAGCAGTACTTC. Residues: CASSQGLAGTYEQYF.

The chain couples TRBV12-5 to TRBJ2-2; maybe TRBD2 (5 bases). V dropped 7 bases and J dropped 5 bases, with 20 bases sitting between them. This CDR3 region has 16 residues. The germline V gene encodes CDR1 LGHNT and CDR2 FRNRAP. The CDR3 reads CASAFSGYPVTGELFF. CDR3 DNA: TGTGCTAGTGCCTTTTCGGGGTATCCTGTGACCGGGGAGCTGTTTTTT.

The chain is built from TRBV11-2 and TRBJ2-4; 8 bases are a match to TRBD2. With V trimmed by 0 bases and J by 7 bases, 2 bases remained unmatched. The CDR3 loop spans 14 amino acids. Germline-derived CDR1 and CDR2 are SGHAT and FQNNGV. The CDR3 nucleotides read TGTGCCAGCAGCTTAGAGGCTAGCGGGAACATTCAGTACTTC. It is translated as CASSLEASGNIQYF.

The chain is built from TRBV4-1 and TRBJ2-7; 10 bases map to TRBD2. Germline V gene data show CDR1 as MGHRA and CDR2 as YSYEKL. J gave up 2 bases and V 3 bases, and 4 bases lay outside the gene matches. The CDR3 has 15 amino acids. The CDR3 nucleotides read TGCGCCAGCAGCCACACTAGCGGGGCCGCCTACGAGCAGTACTTC. Amino acids: CASSHTSGAAYEQYF.

The chain joins TRBV6-6 to TRBJ1-5; D not certain. CDR1 is MNHNY and CDR2 is SVGAGI in the germline V gene (reference sequence). V gave up 11 bases and J gave up 6 bases, with 17 bases separating them. The CDR3 sequence is 13 residues long. The CDR3 region has the DNA TGTGCCGGAACCGGCGGGGAAGGTCAGCCCCAGCATTTT. Its protein is CAGTGGEGQPQHF.

The genes are TRBV7-9 and TRBJ1-1; maybe TRBD1 (5 bases). Trimming cost V 6 bases and J 5 bases, with 19 bases left between them. The CDR3 consists of 15 residues. In germline, CDR1 is SEHNR, CDR2 FQNEAQ (reference sequence). As DNA, the CDR3 is TGTGCCAGCAGGGACGCCGGGGGGTCACCTACTGAAGCTTTCTTT. This encodes CASRDAGGSPTEAFF.

CDR3 residues: CASSLGTGRSSYNSPLHF. The DNA of the CDR3 is TGTGCCAGCAGTTTGGGGACAGGGCGTAGCTCCTATAATTCACCCCTCCACTTT. The chain uses TRBV27 and TRBJ1-6, with 9 bases aligning to TRBD1. Germline V lookup: CDR1 MNHEY, CDR2 SMNVEV (reference sequence). The length of the CDR3 is 18 residues. Trimming at V came to 3 bases and at J to 0 bases, leaving 6 bases not matched to a gene.

This sequence joins TRBV19 and TRBJ1-4; D is uncertain. The CDR3 has 14 residues. Between the trimmed V and J ends, which lost 6 bases and 5 bases, there was a span of 13 bases. Germline loops: CDR1 LNHDA, CDR2 SQIVND (reference sequence). The CDR3 region is CASRFQTRNEKLFF. DNA for the CDR3: TGTGCCAGTAGGTTTCAGACGAGGAATGAAAAACTGTTTTTT.

This clone was counted a single time. The V gene is TRBV5-4, the J gene TRBJ1-2, with D perhaps TRBD1 (5 bases). Germline V gene sequence: CDR1 SGHNT, CDR2 YYREEE (reference sequence). Trimming left V 4 bases short and J 3 bases short, with 16 bases between. The CDR3 totals 15 residues. The CDR3 spells CASSPTWGGDYGYTF. CDR3 nucleotide sequence: TGTGCCAGCAGCCCTACCTGGGGGGGAGACTATGGCTACACCTTC.

This sequence joins TRBV5-6 and TRBJ2-1, with a weak D call TRBD1 (5 bases). Germline-derived CDR1 and CDR2 are SGHDT and YYEEEE. The CDR3 has 13 residues. V lost 6 bases and J 6 bases, leaving 13 bases between the germline ends. CDR3 sequence reads: CASTLTGFNEQFF. DNA of the CDR3: TGTGCCAGCACCCTTACAGGATTCAATGAGCAGTTCTTC. The full variable domain, its missing parts supplied by reference TRBV5-6 and TRBJ2-1, is DAGVTQSPTHLIKTRGQQVTLRCSPKSGHDTVSWYQQALGQGPQFIFQYYEEEERQRGNFPDRFSGHQFPNYSSELNVNALLLGDSALYLCASTLTGFNEQFFGPGTRLTVL.

CDR3 sequence reads: CASTPGGTGDYGYTF. The CDR3, as DNA: TGTGCCAGCACTCCGGGTGGGACAGGTGATTATGGCTACACCTTC. V usage is TRBV5-6 and J usage is TRBJ1-2; TRBD1 matches at 8 bases. Germline V gene data show CDR1 as SGHDT and CDR2 as YYEEEE. The V and J ends lost 6 bases and 5 bases, in that order; junction bases with no gene match: 12. CDR3 size: 15 residues. The complete variable domain, with remaining parts taken from reference TRBV5-6 and TRBJ1-2, reads DAGVTQSPTHLIKTRGQQVTLRCSPKSGHDTVSWYQQALGQGPQFIFQYYEEEERQRGNFPDRFSGHQFPNYSSELNVNALLLGDSALYLCASTPGGTGDYGYTFGSGTRLTVV.

The chain carries TRBV28 and TRBJ1-3; D remains unclear. The ends were cut back, 3 bases at V and 4 bases at J, with 13 bases in the middle. Germline V CDR1 and CDR2: MDHEN, SYDVKM. This CDR3 is 15 amino acids long. The CDR3 here is CASSFSAGAGNTIYF. Written as DNA, the CDR3 is TGTGCCAGCAGTTTTAGCGCGGGCGCCGGAAACACCATATATTTT.

This sequence joins TRBV11-1 and TRBJ2-1; the D call may be TRBD1 or TRBD2 (5 bases each). The CDR3 runs 17 residues. Germline V gene data show CDR1 as SGHAT and CDR2 as FQDESV (reference sequence). Trimming removed 5 bases from V and 1 base from J, with 18 bases in between. CDR3: CASSPSFGTESYNEQFF. The CDR3 nucleotides read TGTGCCAGCAGCCCGTCCTTCGGGACGGAATCCTACAATGAGCAGTTCTTC.

This chain connects TRBV5-4 to TRBJ2-2; D ambiguous. This CDR3 region has 12 residues. The germline CDR1 and CDR2 sequences are SGHNT and YYREEE (reference sequence). The V gene lost 6 bases and the J gene lost 4 bases, with 7 bases spanning the gap. CDR3 DNA sequence: TGTGCCAGCACCAGATCCACCGGGGAGCTGTTTTTT. As protein: CASTRSTGELFF.

This rearrangement joins TRBV2 to TRBJ1-3; 8 nucleotides match TRBD1. Germline lookup yields CDR1 SNHLY and CDR2 FYNNEI. CDR3 length: 17 amino acids. V lost 4 bases, J lost 0 bases, and 8 bases stayed unmatched. This CDR3 reads CASSAPTGVTSGNTIYF. For the CDR3, the DNA is TGTGCCAGCAGTGCGCCGACAGGGGTTACCTCTGGAAACACCATATATTTT.

This clone appeared a single time. The chain has TRBV13 and TRBJ2-2; the D gene could be TRBD1 or TRBD2 (5 bases each). Germline V gene lookup returns CDR1 PRHDT and CDR2 FYEKMQ (reference sequence). V lost 3 bases to trimming and J lost 4 bases, with 12 bases between them. The CDR3 is 15 residues long. CDR3 DNA: TGTGCCAGCAGCTTTAGGGGAGCGTCCACCGGGGAGCTGTTTTTT. Protein product: CASSFRGASTGELFF.